The source of this T cell receptor beta chain is a study of cytomegalovirus exposure and HLA in healthy donors. Per the germline V gene, CDR1 is MNHEY and CDR2 is SVGAGI. CDR3 length: 14 residues. With V trimmed by 5 bases and J by 3 bases, 2 bases remained unmatched. Turning to this clone: Its antigen is unidentified.

Broader study findings: Later analysis suggested links between common viral pathogens and several top significant clusters. Earlier findings revealed that most TCR beta V segments proved productive either about 87% or about 30% of the time.

Primers for the PCR totalled 60 Vbeta and 13 Jbeta. Measured with immunoSEQ multiplex PCR; TCRdb has only the in-frame clones, and not every one. This sample carries over 110,000 clones, 80% of them seen once, and the ten largest clones take over 1%. Sequencing used PBMCs. This clonotype was obtained from a male donor in good health and CMV-seropositive. The chain carries TRBV6-5 and TRBJ1-2; 11 bases align to TRBD1. The CDR3 loop is CASSQGQGDYGYTF. CDR3 nucleotides: TGTGCCAGCAGTCAGGGACAGGGGGACTATGGCTACACCTTC.